A selection of T cell receptor beta chains follows, all from one sample in a study of regulatory T cells in long-lasting Graves disease. TCRdb reprocessed the multiplex PCR reads via MiXCR and lists one record per CDR3 protein. The table has 370,000 or so distinct CDR3 sequences, about 16% seen once. The sample was also linked to a second study, of T cells in Graves' hyperthyroidism and ophthalmopathy.

The sample consisted of peripheral blood mononuclear cells (PBMCs), taken at new diagnosis, from a patient treated with antithyroid drugs. These receptors all come from a woman between 18 and 30 years old with Graves disease. CDR3s include the opening cysteine and the closing phenylalanine or tryptophan. The D gene is left open where the match is weak. A row's size may be missing; if present it is once, few, many or a size class.

>-|TRBJ1-6|-|TRBV6-1
TGTGCCAGCAGTGAAGCGGCGGGAAATTCACCCCTCCACTTT
CASSEAAGNSPLHF
>-|TRBJ2-3|few|TRBV5-1
TGCGCCAGCAGCACCCCCAAAGGTGCACCTAGCACAGATACGCAGTATTTT
CASSTPKGAPSTDTQYF
>-|TRBJ2-7|many|TRBV2
TGTGCCAGCAGTGAGACAGGACGTAGATACGAGCAGTACTTC
CASSETGRRYEQYF
>-|TRBJ2-7|many|TRBV20-1
TGCAGTGCTGCCGGGACCGACAAAAGCTTC
CSAAGTDKSF
>-|TRBJ2-3|many|TRBV2
TGTGCCAGCAGTGCCGCGCGGGTAATCCACGCAGATACGCAGTATTTT
CASSAARVIHADTQYF
>-|TRBJ1-1|-|TRBV12-3/TRBV12-4
TGTGCCAGCATCACACACGGGAGGCGGCAAGCTTTCTTT
CASITHGRRQAFF
>TRBD1|TRBJ2-5|-|TRBV20-1
TGCAGTGCAAAATGGCCGACAGGGGGCATCGAGACCCAGTACTTC
CSAKWPTGGIETQYF
>-|TRBJ1-1|few|TRBV29-1
TGCAGCGTTGAAGATGCGCAAGGGCAGTCTAGAAACACTGAAGCTTTCTTT
CSVEDAQGQSRNTEAFF
>-|TRBJ2-6|few|TRBV5-1
TGCGCCAGCAGCTTCGAAAGCTCTGGGGCCAACGTCCTGACTTTC
CASSFESSGANVLTF
>-|TRBJ1-5|many|TRBV7-2
TGTGCCAGCAGCTTAACCCAAAATCAGCCCCAGCATTTT
CASSLTQNQPQHF
>TRBD1|TRBJ1-1|many|TRBV28
TGTGCCAGCCCAAATGACAGGGCTCGAGCTTTCTTT
CASPNDRARAFF
>TRBD2|TRBJ2-1|many|TRBV20-1
TGCAGTGCTAACAAACTAGCGGGAGGGGTATACAATGAGCAGTTCTTC
CSANKLAGGVYNEQFF
>-|TRBJ2-3|-|TRBV10-3
TGTGCCATCAGTTACGGGAACTCAGATACGCAGTATTTT
CAISYGNSDTQYF
>TRBD1|TRBJ1-2|many|TRBV3-1
TGTGCCAGCAGCCAGGCGGGCGACAGGGGGCTCTATGGCTACACCTTC
CASSQAGDRGLYGYTF
>-|TRBJ2-7|many|TRBV3-1
TGTGCCAGCAGCCAAAAAGGAGGGGCAAACGAGCAGTACTTC
CASSQKGGANEQYF
>-|TRBJ2-3|medium-sized|TRBV11-2
TGTGCCAGCAGCCGAGGACAGTGGGCAGATACGCAGTATTTT
CASSRGQWADTQYF
>-|TRBJ2-7|few|TRBV5-1
TGCGCCAGCAGCTTGCTTAATTCCTACGAGCAGTGCTTC
CASSLLNSYEQCF
>-|TRBJ1-1|many|TRBV11-1
TGTGCCAGCAGCTCGCCGGGACAGAACACTGAAGCTTTCTTT
CASSSPGQNTEAFF
>-|TRBJ1-1|many|TRBV28
TGTGCCAGCTCTCGGGTTGTGAACACTGAAGCTTTCTTT
CASSRVVNTEAFF
>-|TRBJ1-1|many|TRBV11-2
TGTGCCAGCAGCTTAAGTATTTCTCCAGCTTTCTTT
CASSLSISPAFF
>-|TRBJ2-4|many|TRBV27
TGTGCCAGCAGTTTATCGACAGGAAGCATTCAGTACTTC
CASSLSTGSIQYF
>TRBD2|TRBJ2-2|-|TRBV6-1
TGTGCCAGCAGTCTAGCGGGAGACCTCGGGAAGCTGTTTTTT
CASSLAGDLGKLFF
>-|TRBJ2-1|many|TRBV3-1
TGTGCCAGCAGCCAAGCCTTAGAAAACTACAATGAGCAGTTCTTC
CASSQALENYNEQFF
>-|TRBJ2-1|-|TRBV27
TGTGCCAGCAGTTTATATGGAGACTATGAGCAGTTCTTC
CASSLYGDYEQFF
>-|TRBJ1-1|many|TRBV6-1
TGTGCCAGTCGGGTGAACACTGAAGCTTTCTTT
CASRVNTEAFF
>TRBD1|TRBJ1-1|many|TRBV7-9
TGTGCCAGCAGACCGCTTGACAGGGCCCCTGAAGCTTTCTTT
CASRPLDRAPEAFF
>TRBD2|TRBJ2-1|-|TRBV7-6
TGTGCCAGCAGCTTGATTACTAGCGGGTTCTACAATGAGCAGTTCTTC
CASSLITSGFYNEQFF
>-|TRBJ2-7|many|TRBV6-2/TRBV6-3
TGTGCCAGCAGTTGGCGGAGTCTCTACGAGCAGTACTTC
CASSWRSLYEQYF
>-|TRBJ2-1|few|TRBV5-5
TGTGCCAGCAGCTTGAGGTTGGCAGGGACCTTGAGCTCCTACAATGAGCAGTTCTTC
CASSLRLAGTLSSYNEQFF
>TRBD1|TRBJ2-5|many|TRBV11-2
TGTGCCTCCGCCCAGGGGACAGGGGATAGAAAGACCCAGTACTTC
CASAQGTGDRKTQYF
>-|TRBJ2-7|many|TRBV11-2
TGTGCCAGCAGCTTGGAATCAGCGGCCGAGCAGTACTTC
CASSLESAAEQYF
>TRBD2|TRBJ2-2|few|TRBV12-3/TRBV12-4
TGTGCCAGCTCGGCGGAACTAGCGATCGGGGAGCTGTTTTTT
CASSAELAIGELFF
>TRBD2|TRBJ2-1|-|TRBV4-1
TGCGCCAGCAGCCAAGCGACAGCGGGAGTCTACAATGAGCAGTTCTTC
CASSQATAGVYNEQFF
>-|TRBJ1-4|-|TRBV6-6
TGTGCCAGCAGTTACTCGAGACAGGCAAGGGAAAAACTGTTTTTT
CASSYSRQAREKLFF
>TRBD1|TRBJ1-3|-|TRBV5-1
TGCGCCAGCAGCCTATGGACAGGAGAAACCTCTGGAAACACCATATATTTT
CASSLWTGETSGNTIYF
>-|TRBJ2-3|many|TRBV6-1
TGTGCCAGCCTACCCAAATGGGGACGAGGAGCGCAGTATTTT
CASLPKWGRGAQYF
>-|TRBJ2-5|many|TRBV7-2
TGTGCCTTAAGCTTGTGGAGTCCGGAGACCCAGTACTTC
CALSLWSPETQYF
>TRBD2|TRBJ2-1|many|TRBV2
TGTGCCAGCATCGGGGGGGAACACAATGAGCAGTTCTTC
CASIGGEHNEQFF
>-|TRBJ1-1|many|TRBV29-1
TGCAGCGTTGTCTCTATAGGCCCTTCAGCTTTCTTT
CSVVSIGPSAFF
>TRBD1|TRBJ2-2|few|TRBV10-1
TGCGCCAGCGGGGGACAGGGCGCCACCGGGGAGCTGTTTTTT
CASGGQGATGELFF
>-|TRBJ1-5|many|TRBV3-1
TGTGCCAGCAGCCTCCTCGGACAGCCCAATCAGCCCCAGCATTTT
CASSLLGQPNQPQHF
>TRBD2|TRBJ2-3|many|TRBV11-1
TGTGCCATCTCAGCGGGGGCCTCCACAGATACGCAGTATTTT
CAISAGASTDTQYF
>-|TRBJ2-3|many|TRBV3-1
TGTGCCAGCAGCCAAACTCGCGGAGATACGCAGTATTTT
CASSQTRGDTQYF
>-|TRBJ2-3|many|TRBV11-2
TGTGCCAGCAGCTTATTTGCTACGCGTACCACAGATACGCAGTATTTT
CASSLFATRTTDTQYF
>TRBD1|TRBJ1-1|-|TRBV2
TGTGCCAGCAGTTTGTCCGGGACAGGGCACACTGAAGCTTTCTTT
CASSLSGTGHTEAFF
>TRBD2|TRBJ2-2|many|TRBV6-4
TGTGCCAGCAGTGTAGCGGGACTCACCGGGGAGCTGTTTTTT
CASSVAGLTGELFF
>-|TRBJ2-7|few|TRBV20-1
TGCAGTGCTAGTTCAGTTACGCTGCGATACGAGCAGTACTTC
CSASSVTLRYEQYF
>TRBD1|TRBJ2-3|many|TRBV2
TGTGCCAGCAGTGAAATGGGACAGGGGGCAGATACGCAGTATTTT
CASSEMGQGADTQYF
>-|TRBJ2-1|few|TRBV5-6
TGTGCCAGCAGCTGGACGACCGGGCCATACAATGAGCAGTTCTTC
CASSWTTGPYNEQFF
>TRBD1|TRBJ2-7|many|TRBV12-3/TRBV12-4
TGTGCCAGCAGTGACAGGGTTCCCTACGAGCAGTACTTC
CASSDRVPYEQYF
>-|TRBJ2-2|many|TRBV3-1
TGTGCCAGCAGCCAAGCGTTAGCAGTAACCGGGGAGCTGTTTTTT
CASSQALAVTGELFF
>TRBD2|TRBJ2-7|many|TRBV12-3/TRBV12-4
TGTGCCAGCAGCCTCCCGGGAGGGGCAAGAGAGCAGTACTTC
CASSLPGGAREQYF
>TRBD1|TRBJ2-3|many|TRBV10-3
TGTGCCATCAGTGATTTGGGACAGGGCGCTTATACGCAGTATTTT
CAISDLGQGAYTQYF
>TRBD2|TRBJ2-3|many|TRBV5-5
TGTGCCAGCAGCCGAGCGGGAGGGGATACGCAGTATTTT
CASSRAGGDTQYF
>TRBD2|TRBJ2-1|many|TRBV6-2/TRBV6-3
TGTGCCAGCAGCAGAGGAGCGGGGGGGCCTTCAGACGAGCAGTTCTTC
CASSRGAGGPSDEQFF
>-|TRBJ2-3|-|TRBV9
TGTGCCAGCAGCCCACAGGGATTAGGGACAGATACGCAGTATTTT
CASSPQGLGTDTQYF
>TRBD1|TRBJ2-1|many|TRBV12-3/TRBV12-4
TGTGCCAGCAGCAAGCGGACAGGGGTTGAGTTC
CASSKRTGVEF
>-|TRBJ2-7|many|TRBV5-1
TGCGCCAGCAGACCCCTCGGACAGTTCTCCTACGAGCAGTACTTC
CASRPLGQFSYEQYF
>TRBD1|TRBJ1-4|-|TRBV6-1
TGTGCCAGCAGAACGGACAGGGAAGCGGGTGAAAAACTGTTTTTT
CASRTDREAGEKLFF